This is a list of T cell receptor beta chains from one sample in a study of regulatory T cells in long-lasting Graves disease. MiXCR, applied by TCRdb to the multiplex PCR reads, yields one record per CDR3 protein. The sample records 500,000 to 800,000 distinct CDR3 sequences, 25% to 35% being singletons. Sequenced material: peripheral blood mononuclear cells (PBMCs), taken when the disease was refractory, from a patient treated with antithyroid drugs. The receptors originated from a female donor with Graves disease. Both conserved end residues are part of each CDR3. D genes are given only for firm matches. A clone size is listed for some rows: how often the clone was seen (once, few, many), or a class if it is expanded.

clone size: many; D gene: TRBD2; J gene: TRBJ2-7; V gene: TRBV11-2; CDR3 DNA: TGTGCCAGCAGCCCAACTAGCGGGTACGAGCAGTACTTC; CDR3 protein: CASSPTSGYEQYF
clone size: few; D gene: TRBD1; J gene: TRBJ2-1; V gene: TRBV2; CDR3 DNA: TGTGCCAGCAGTTCGACAGGGTTCTCCTACAATGAGCAGTTCTTC; CDR3 protein: CASSSTGFSYNEQFF
clone size: .; D gene: .; J gene: TRBJ2-2; V gene: TRBV27; CDR3 DNA: TGTGCCAGCAGTCCCAATTTCGCGGGCCGGGTGGGGCTGTTTTTT; CDR3 protein: CASSPNFAGRVGLFF
clone size: .; D gene: .; J gene: TRBJ1-5; V gene: TRBV30; CDR3 DNA: TGTGCCTGGAGTGTATCCCCCTACAATCAGCCCCAGCATTTT; CDR3 protein: CAWSVSPYNQPQHF
clone size: few; D gene: TRBD1; J gene: TRBJ2-7; V gene: TRBV5-1; CDR3 DNA: TGCGCCAGCAGCTTGGCCATGACAGGGGGCTACGAGCAGTACTTC; CDR3 protein: CASSLAMTGGYEQYF
clone size: few; D gene: .; J gene: TRBJ2-7; V gene: TRBV25-1; CDR3 DNA: TGTGCCAGCAGGGGAGGTGGGTCTCACTACGAGCAGTACTTC; CDR3 protein: CASRGGGSHYEQYF
clone size: .; D gene: .; J gene: TRBJ1-1; V gene: TRBV6-5; CDR3 DNA: TGTGCCAGCAGTTACTCTCCCGGACAGCCTGAAGCTTTCTTT; CDR3 protein: CASSYSPGQPEAFF
clone size: .; D gene: TRBD1; J gene: TRBJ1-5; V gene: TRBV6-1; CDR3 DNA: TGTGCCAGCAGTGCGACCCTTACAGGGGGGGCGCTGAGCAATCAGCCCCAGCATTTT; CDR3 protein: CASSATLTGGALSNQPQHF
clone size: .; D gene: .; J gene: TRBJ1-6; V gene: TRBV7-3; CDR3 DNA: TGTGCCAGCAGCTTTCTAGATAATTCACCCCTCCACTTT; CDR3 protein: CASSFLDNSPLHF
clone size: once; D gene: .; J gene: TRBJ1-1; V gene: TRBV18; CDR3 DNA: TGTGCCAGCTCACCTACAGCAGGGATGAGAATGAACACTGAAGCTTTCTTT; CDR3 protein: CASSPTAGMRMNTEAFF
clone size: many; D gene: .; J gene: TRBJ1-1; V gene: TRBV5-1; CDR3 DNA: TGCGCCAGCAGCTTGGCCGGTGGAGGAACTGAAGCTTTCTTT; CDR3 protein: CASSLAGGGTEAFF
clone size: few; D gene: .; J gene: TRBJ1-3; V gene: TRBV28; CDR3 DNA: TGTGCCAGCAGTTTAAGGATTGGGGCAGGGGTTGGCTCTGGAAACACCATATATTTT; CDR3 protein: CASSLRIGAGVGSGNTIYF
clone size: .; D gene: TRBD2; J gene: TRBJ2-2; V gene: TRBV20-1; CDR3 DNA: TGCAGTGCTGCTAGCGGGAGGGGAAGCTGGGAGCTGTTTTTT; CDR3 protein: CSAASGRGSWELFF
clone size: .; D gene: .; J gene: TRBJ2-2; V gene: TRBV2; CDR3 DNA: TGTGCCAGCAGAGCAACCGGGGAGCTGTTTTTT; CDR3 protein: CASRATGELFF
clone size: .; D gene: .; J gene: TRBJ2-1; V gene: TRBV12-3/TRBV12-4; CDR3 DNA: TGTGCCAGCAGAACTAGCAGGAGAGTGCATGAGCAGTTCTTC; CDR3 protein: CASRTSRRVHEQFF
clone size: few; D gene: .; J gene: TRBJ1-1; V gene: TRBV19; CDR3 DNA: TGTGCCAGTAGTAGAGGACAGAGGGATACTGAAGCTTTCTTT; CDR3 protein: CASSRGQRDTEAFF
clone size: .; D gene: .; J gene: TRBJ1-2; V gene: TRBV7-2; CDR3 DNA: TGTGCCAGCAGCCCGGACATCCGGTTGAACTATGGCTACACCTTC; CDR3 protein: CASSPDIRLNYGYTF
clone size: few; D gene: .; J gene: TRBJ1-1; V gene: TRBV6-5; CDR3 DNA: TGTGCCAGCAGTTATGAGTATCGGACTGAAGCTTTCTTT; CDR3 protein: CASSYEYRTEAFF
clone size: many; D gene: TRBD1; J gene: TRBJ2-5; V gene: TRBV2; CDR3 DNA: TGTGCCAGCAGAGGACGACAGGGATGGGAGACCCAGTACTTC; CDR3 protein: CASRGRQGWETQYF
clone size: many; D gene: .; J gene: TRBJ1-4; V gene: TRBV12-3/TRBV12-4; CDR3 DNA: TGTGCCAGCAGTTTGAGGTCGACTAATGAAAAACTGTTTTTT; CDR3 protein: CASSLRSTNEKLFF
clone size: few; D gene: TRBD1; J gene: TRBJ1-4; V gene: TRBV11-2; CDR3 DNA: TGTGCCAGCAGCGCCAGGGGGATTAATGAAAAACTGTTTTTT; CDR3 protein: CASSARGINEKLFF
clone size: .; D gene: .; J gene: TRBJ2-2; V gene: TRBV29-1; CDR3 DNA: TGCAGCGGTAGAGTTGCGAACACCGGGGAGCTGTTTTTT; CDR3 protein: CSGRVANTGELFF
clone size: .; D gene: .; J gene: TRBJ2-5; V gene: TRBV7-2; CDR3 DNA: TGTGCCAGCAGCTTAGGGGTCCCAAACGGTCAAGAGACCCAGTACTTC; CDR3 protein: CASSLGVPNGQETQYF
clone size: .; D gene: .; J gene: TRBJ1-2; V gene: TRBV7-9; CDR3 DNA: TGTGCCAGCAGCCCTAGTCTACCTTCCCAGGGAAGCTATGGCTACACCTTC; CDR3 protein: CASSPSLPSQGSYGYTF
clone size: .; D gene: TRBD1; J gene: TRBJ1-4; V gene: TRBV5-4; CDR3 DNA: TGTGCCAGCAGCTTGGACAGGGGAGTTGGAGTTGCTAATGAAAAACTGTTTTTT; CDR3 protein: CASSLDRGVGVANEKLFF
clone size: few; D gene: .; J gene: TRBJ2-4; V gene: TRBV6-2/TRBV6-3; CDR3 DNA: TGTGCCAGCAGTTACTCTCAGGCCAGAGCCAAAAACATTCAGTACTTC; CDR3 protein: CASSYSQARAKNIQYF
clone size: .; D gene: .; J gene: TRBJ1-5; V gene: TRBV12-3/TRBV12-4; CDR3 DNA: TGTGCCAGTAACCGGGGGGGGCTTCAGCCCCAGCATTTT; CDR3 protein: CASNRGGLQPQHF
clone size: few; D gene: .; J gene: TRBJ1-2; V gene: TRBV6-2/TRBV6-3; CDR3 DNA: TGTGCCAGCAGTTACTCACCGGGAGGGAATGGCTACACCTTC; CDR3 protein: CASSYSPGGNGYTF
clone size: .; D gene: TRBD2; J gene: TRBJ2-1; V gene: TRBV9; CDR3 DNA: TGTGCCAGCAGCGTAGTGGCGGGAGGGCCGGTAAATGAGCAGTTCTTC; CDR3 protein: CASSVVAGGPVNEQFF
clone size: .; D gene: .; J gene: TRBJ1-1; V gene: TRBV29-1; CDR3 DNA: TGCAGCCTCAGGGGGAACACTGAAGCTTTCTTT; CDR3 protein: CSLRGNTEAFF
clone size: .; D gene: .; J gene: TRBJ2-7; V gene: TRBV20-1; CDR3 DNA: TGCAGTGCTAGAGATCACGACAGCTCCTACGAGCAGTACTTC; CDR3 protein: CSARDHDSSYEQYF
clone size: .; D gene: TRBD1; J gene: TRBJ1-2; V gene: TRBV28; CDR3 DNA: TGTGCCAGCAGTTTACCGGGACAGACAGTTCACTATGGCTACACCTTC; CDR3 protein: CASSLPGQTVHYGYTF
clone size: .; D gene: TRBD1; J gene: TRBJ2-6; V gene: TRBV12-3/TRBV12-4; CDR3 DNA: TGTGCCAGCAGACAAAACAGGGGGGATTTGCCCTTGACTGGGGCCAACGTCCTGACTTTC; CDR3 protein: CASRQNRGDLPLTGANVLTF
clone size: .; D gene: .; J gene: TRBJ1-2; V gene: TRBV27; CDR3 DNA: TGTGCCAGCGGGGCCCTAATGACAGGTGGAAGAACTAACTATGGCTACACCTTC; CDR3 protein: CASGALMTGGRTNYGYTF
clone size: many; D gene: .; J gene: TRBJ1-4; V gene: TRBV12-3/TRBV12-4; CDR3 DNA: TGTGCCAGCGAGGGACGCGATGAAAAACTGTTTTTT; CDR3 protein: CASEGRDEKLFF
clone size: .; D gene: .; J gene: TRBJ1-5; V gene: TRBV28; CDR3 DNA: TGTGCCAGCAGTTTGCCAGGTCCAGGGCGCAATCAGCCCCAGCATTTT; CDR3 protein: CASSLPGPGRNQPQHF
clone size: .; D gene: TRBD1; J gene: TRBJ2-7; V gene: TRBV3-1; CDR3 DNA: TGTGCCAGCAGCCAGCAACAGGGGGCGAGTTACGAGCAGTACTTC; CDR3 protein: CASSQQQGASYEQYF
clone size: .; D gene: TRBD1; J gene: TRBJ2-7; V gene: TRBV25-1; CDR3 DNA: TGTGCCAGCAGTGACCCGAATGGGGACAGCATCACCTACGAGCAGTACTTC; CDR3 protein: CASSDPNGDSITYEQYF
clone size: .; D gene: TRBD1; J gene: TRBJ2-4; V gene: TRBV20-1; CDR3 DNA: TGCAGTGCTAGAGATCCACGGGACAGGGGGCTCCATGGGTGGGGAGCCAAAAACATTCAGTACTTC; CDR3 protein: CSARDPRDRGLHGWGAKNIQYF
clone size: .; D gene: TRBD2; J gene: TRBJ2-7; V gene: TRBV7-9; CDR3 DNA: TGTGCCAGCAGCCGAACTAGCGGGGTGAGCTCCTACGAGCAGTACTTC; CDR3 protein: CASSRTSGVSSYEQYF
clone size: .; D gene: .; J gene: TRBJ1-6; V gene: TRBV28; CDR3 DNA: TGTGCCAGCAGTGCTACCGGGACGGGCTACTTATCACCCCTCCACTTT; CDR3 protein: CASSATGTGYLSPLHF
clone size: many; D gene: .; J gene: TRBJ1-2; V gene: TRBV28; CDR3 DNA: TGTGCCAGCAGCCCATTGGGGGGCGCCTATGGCTACACCTTC; CDR3 protein: CASSPLGGAYGYTF
clone size: .; D gene: .; J gene: TRBJ1-6; V gene: TRBV10-1; CDR3 DNA: TGCGCCAGCAGTGGTTTTTCTGGTTCACCCCTCCACTTT; CDR3 protein: CASSGFSGSPLHF
clone size: .; D gene: TRBD2; J gene: TRBJ2-5; V gene: TRBV28; CDR3 DNA: TGTGCCTCCGGGGGGGGGGTTCAACAAGAGACCCAGTACTTC; CDR3 protein: CASGGGVQQETQYF
clone size: few; D gene: TRBD1; J gene: TRBJ1-1; V gene: TRBV7-2; CDR3 DNA: TGTGCCAGCAGGTGGGACAGAATCGGCACTGAAGCTTTCTTT; CDR3 protein: CASRWDRIGTEAFF
clone size: few; D gene: .; J gene: TRBJ1-6; V gene: TRBV10-1; CDR3 DNA: TGCGCCAGCAGTGAAGCAGGGAGATCACCCCTCCACTTT; CDR3 protein: CASSEAGRSPLHF
clone size: few; D gene: .; J gene: TRBJ2-7; V gene: TRBV12-3/TRBV12-4; CDR3 DNA: TGTGCCAGCATCCCGACCGGATGGACGGGCGAGCAGTACTTC; CDR3 protein: CASIPTGWTGEQYF
clone size: few; D gene: TRBD1; J gene: TRBJ2-7; V gene: TRBV13; CDR3 DNA: TGTGCCAGCAGCTTAGGCAGGGGGCGACGGGGCCACGAGCAGTACTTC; CDR3 protein: CASSLGRGRRGHEQYF
clone size: few; D gene: .; J gene: TRBJ1-4; V gene: TRBV20-1; CDR3 DNA: TGCAGTGCTAGAGACGGGACATCAAATGAAAAACTGTTTTTT; CDR3 protein: CSARDGTSNEKLFF
clone size: few; D gene: TRBD1; J gene: TRBJ1-1; V gene: TRBV29-1; CDR3 DNA: TGCAGCGTTGTAAGGGACAGGGGATGGAACACTGAAGCTTTCTTT; CDR3 protein: CSVVRDRGWNTEAFF
clone size: few; D gene: .; J gene: TRBJ1-2; V gene: TRBV29-1; CDR3 DNA: TGCAGCGTGGACCTCAGGGGAATGGACTATGGCTACACCTTC; CDR3 protein: CSVDLRGMDYGYTF
clone size: few; D gene: .; J gene: TRBJ2-5; V gene: TRBV29-1; CDR3 DNA: TGCAGCGTTGACCGGGACAATTGGGAAGAGACCCAGTACTTC; CDR3 protein: CSVDRDNWEETQYF
clone size: .; D gene: TRBD2; J gene: TRBJ2-5; V gene: TRBV6-1; CDR3 DNA: TGTGCCAGCAGAGGGACTAGCGGGAGTGGTTTGTTGGTAGAGACCCAGTACTTC; CDR3 protein: CASRGTSGSGLLVETQYF
clone size: .; D gene: TRBD1; J gene: TRBJ1-2; V gene: TRBV5-1; CDR3 DNA: TGCGCCAGCTCCGACAGGGGGATGGGTCTTGGCTACACCTTC; CDR3 protein: CASSDRGMGLGYTF
clone size: few; D gene: .; J gene: TRBJ1-4; V gene: TRBV6-5; CDR3 DNA: TGTGCCAGCAGTTACAGTACCGAAAAACTGTTTTTT; CDR3 protein: CASSYSTEKLFF
clone size: .; D gene: TRBD1; J gene: TRBJ1-2; V gene: TRBV7-6; CDR3 DNA: TGTGCCAGCAGCTTAGCCCCCGACAGGGGCAACTATGGCTACACCTTC; CDR3 protein: CASSLAPDRGNYGYTF
clone size: .; D gene: .; J gene: TRBJ1-1; V gene: TRBV25-1; CDR3 DNA: TGTGCCAGCAGTCACCCCATTCGAGGGGAGGCTTTCTTT; CDR3 protein: CASSHPIRGEAFF
clone size: .; D gene: .; J gene: TRBJ1-5; V gene: TRBV20-1; CDR3 DNA: TGCAGTGCCGAGGGGGGCAGTCAGCCCCAGCATTTT; CDR3 protein: CSAEGGSQPQHF
clone size: .; D gene: .; J gene: TRBJ1-1; V gene: TRBV18; CDR3 DNA: TGTGCCAGCTCACCAAGGGGCCTAGTGAACACTGAAGCTTTCTTT; CDR3 protein: CASSPRGLVNTEAFF
clone size: .; D gene: .; J gene: TRBJ1-2; V gene: TRBV10-3; CDR3 DNA: TGTGCCATCAGTGAGCCCACACACGGACCTAACTATGGCTACACCTTC; CDR3 protein: CAISEPTHGPNYGYTF